The present entry profiles one T cell receptor (beta chain) with its context. With 3 bases removed from V and 8 bases from J, the gap between germline ends came to 16 bases. This CDR3 has 14 amino acids. The data originate from a study of CD8 T cells in Susac syndrome. Sequencing of TCR beta, carried out with a high-throughput approach, was applied to CD8+ and CD4+ T cells from the blood. An amount of RNA that ranged from 0.5 to 1 ug was reverse transcribed with random hexamers. Via MiXCR, TCRdb re-called the immunoSEQ multiplex PCR reads, giving one row per CDR3 protein. The sample includes approximately 190,000 distinct CDR3 sequences, 90% to 95% of them seen just once.

The specimen sequenced was CD4+ T cells from PBMCs. V usage is TRBV12-3 or TRBV12-4 and J usage is TRBJ2-5; the D gene is possibly TRBD2 (5 bases). The source of this sequence is a human donor with Susac syndrome. The CDR3 reads CASSLAAPEGTQYF. In DNA form, the CDR3 reads TGTGCCAGCAGTTTGGCGGCCCCCGAGGGTACCCAGTACTTC.